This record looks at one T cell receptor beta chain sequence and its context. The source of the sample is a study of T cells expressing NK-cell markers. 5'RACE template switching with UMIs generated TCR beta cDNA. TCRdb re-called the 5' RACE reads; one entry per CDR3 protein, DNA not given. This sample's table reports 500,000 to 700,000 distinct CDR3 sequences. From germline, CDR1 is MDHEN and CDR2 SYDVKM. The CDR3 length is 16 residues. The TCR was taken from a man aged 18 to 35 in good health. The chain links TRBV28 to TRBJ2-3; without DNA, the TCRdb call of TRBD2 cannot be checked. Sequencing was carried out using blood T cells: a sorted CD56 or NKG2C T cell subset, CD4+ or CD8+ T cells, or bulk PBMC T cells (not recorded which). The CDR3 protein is CASSFVSSGSPDTQYF.